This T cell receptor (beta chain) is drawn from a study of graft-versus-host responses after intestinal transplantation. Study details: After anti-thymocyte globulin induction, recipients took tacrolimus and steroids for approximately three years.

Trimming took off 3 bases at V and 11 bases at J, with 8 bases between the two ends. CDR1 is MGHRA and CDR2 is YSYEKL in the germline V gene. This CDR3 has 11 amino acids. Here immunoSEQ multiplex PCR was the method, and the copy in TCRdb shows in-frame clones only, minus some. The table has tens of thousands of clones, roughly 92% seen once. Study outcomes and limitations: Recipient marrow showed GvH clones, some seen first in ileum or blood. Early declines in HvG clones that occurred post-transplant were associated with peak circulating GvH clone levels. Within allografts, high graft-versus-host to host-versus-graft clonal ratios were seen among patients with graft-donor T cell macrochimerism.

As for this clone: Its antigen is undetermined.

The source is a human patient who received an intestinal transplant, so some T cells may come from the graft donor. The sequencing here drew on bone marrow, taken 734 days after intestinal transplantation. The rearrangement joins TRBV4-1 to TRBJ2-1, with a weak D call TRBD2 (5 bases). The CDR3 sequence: CASSQGAQQFF. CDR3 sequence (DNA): TGCGCCAGCAGCCAGGGAGCTCAGCAGTTCTTC.